This entry is about one TCR beta chain. What it recognizes is unknown. The data belong to a study of cytomegalovirus exposure and HLA in healthy donors. For the study at large: One earlier analysis, a look at approximately 180 million T cells, found some 100 million unique TCR beta sequences.

The PCR contained 60 Vbeta and 13 Jbeta primers. Here immunoSEQ multiplex PCR was the method, and the copy in TCRdb shows in-frame clones only, minus some. The sample carries 100,000 or so clones, around 72% recorded once. Overall study findings and caveats: A later analysis linked more than 15,000 TCR beta sequences to HLA alleles at 0.05 false discovery rate.

V lost 2 bases, J lost 4 bases, and 3 bases stayed unmatched. This CDR3 has 14 residues. The germline CDR1 and CDR2 sequences are MDHEN and SYDVKM. The donors were healthy bone marrow donors. This clonotype was obtained from a male donor in good health and CMV-seronegative. The rearrangement uses TRBV28 and TRBJ2-7; 9 bases map to TRBD2. The sample consisted of PBMCs. The CDR3 region is CASSLLAGWYEQYF. In DNA form, the CDR3 reads TGTGCCAGCAGTTTACTAGCGGGATGGTACGAGCAGTACTTC.